This entry concerns a single T cell receptor (beta chain). Germline loops: CDR1 SNHLY, CDR2 FYNNEI. The CDR3 extends over 14 amino acids. V lost 4 bases and J lost 1; bases outside the gene matches: 3. This sample is drawn from a study of blood T cell repertoires in COVID-19. At the level of the study: PBMCs, B-cell-depleted T cells, or T cells were the source of the cDNA or gDNA that made up the material.

Clones were sequenced by immunoSEQ multiplex PCR, and TCRdb holds only the in-frame ones, with some missing. The table includes hundreds of thousands of clones, 90% detected once. Participants, 18 to 89 years old, spanned approximately 25 US areas. Donors of Cohort 3 who recovered were those that had two negative PCRs, clearance, or symptom resolution. The V call is TRBV2, the J call TRBJ2-7; TRBD2 aligns across 8 bases. The receptor was derived from a man aged 55 to 69 who had recovered from COVID-19. The material sequenced was PBMCs or T cells enriched from blood (not recorded which). The CDR3 protein is CASSAGGGSYEQYF. The CDR3 DNA sequence: TGTGCCAGCAGTGCGGGGGGGGGTTCCTACGAGCAGTACTTC.